The clone carrying this T cell receptor beta chain has only one observation. The data were taken from a study of shared clonotypes between healthy human individuals. Adult Caucasians living in Nashville, Tennessee made up all of the donors. Bulk PBMC genomic DNA spanned ten immunoSEQ deep plates. Only in-frame clones appear in the TCRdb table, and some are missing; sequencing was by immunoSEQ multiplex PCR. This table holds hundreds of thousands of clones, around 80% found once. The CDR3 spans 13 residues. Germline CDR1 SGHTA, CDR2 FQGTGA. The V gene lost 5 bases and the J gene lost 2 bases, with 7 bases spanning the gap.

This clonotype was sampled from a woman between 40 and 55 years old in good health. Some clones in this sample may be carry-over from other donors' samples. The sample consisted of PBMCs. V usage is TRBV7-3 and J usage is TRBJ1-3; the D is unclear. In nucleotides, the CDR3 is TGTGCCAGCAGCCCGGATCCTGGAAACACCATATATTTT. The encoded protein is CASSPDPGNTIYF.